This T cell receptor beta chain stems from a study of shared T cell receptors in the human thymus. The data were produced by immunoSEQ multiplex PCR, yet TCRdb's version contains in-frame clones alone and is incomplete. The table lists more than 550,000 clones, about 87% of them singletons. This same sample was also taken into another study, of human thymus T cells.

The receptor was derived from a boy under two years old with a congenital heart defect. Sequenced input: thymocytes.

This chain's CDR3 is CASSHGNQPQHF. In DNA, the CDR3 is TGTGCCAGCAGCCACGGGAATCAGCCCCAGCATTTT. This chain connects TRBV4-2 to TRBJ1-5; no firm D call. In germline, CDR1 is LGHNA, CDR2 YNFKEQ. V lost 3 bases and J lost 4, with 4 bases in between. The CDR3 is 12 residues long.